The next 12 T cell receptor beta chains were all read from a single sample in a study of T-cell reconstitution after alpha-beta-depleted transplantation in children. Unique molecular identifiers featured in how the TCRbeta library was prepared. TCRdb re-called the PCR reads through MiXCR, storing one row per CDR3 protein. The data show about 200,000 distinct CDR3 sequences, approximately 15% seen once. Sequencing used PBMCs, mostly from graft donor cells, obtained 360 days after TCRalphabeta/CD19-depleted stem cell transplant. These receptors all come from a male patient between 2 and 15 years old who had a stem cell transplant for acute lymphoblastic leukemia, so the T cells may come from the graft donor.

The J gene is TRBJ2-7, the V gene TRBV5-1, with D perhaps given as TRBD1 or TRBD2 (5 bases each). Trimming shortened V by 4 bases and J by 0 bases, and 20 bases separated the two germline ends. Germline V CDR1 and CDR2: SGHRS, YFSETQ. The CDR3 has 17 residues. CDR3 in DNA: TGCGCCAGCAGCACCTTCCGCGTGGGGGTTAGCTCCTACGAGCAGTACTTC. Translated, it gives CASSTFRVGVSSYEQYF.

This sequence joins TRBV7-7 and TRBJ2-3; D not resolved. Germline CDR1 is SSHAT and CDR2 is FNYEAQ (reference sequence). The CDR3 consists of 15 residues. Trimming took off 5 bases at V and 4 bases at J, with 16 bases between the two ends. The CDR3 spells CASSLSPGYSDTQYF. The CDR3, as DNA: TGTGCCAGCAGCCTTTCACCAGGTTACTCAGATACGCAGTATTTT. Full variable domain (missing parts from reference TRBV7-7 and TRBJ2-3): GAGVSQSPRYKVTKRGQDVTLRCDPISSHATLYWYQQALGQGPEFLTYFNYEAQPDKSGLPSDRFSAERPEGSISTLTIQRTEQRDSAMYRCASSLSPGYSDTQYFGPGTRLTVL.

This clonotype was detected only a few times. The rearrangement joins TRBV27 to TRBJ1-1; D is ambiguous. CDR3 length: 15 amino acids. Trimming cost V 6 bases and J 6 bases, with 20 bases left between them. Looked up from germline, CDR1 is MNHEY and CDR2 is SMNVEV (reference sequence). CDR3 sequence (DNA): TGTGCCAGCAGGGAGAGTTTGGGGTTGCGTGCTGAAGCTTTCTTT. It specifies CASRESLGLRAEAFF.

A few counts support this clonotype. This chain connects TRBV6-2 or TRBV6-3 to TRBJ2-3, with D perhaps TRBD2 (6 bases). CDR1 is MNHEY, CDR2 SVGEGT, per germline. With 5 bases removed from V and 6 bases from J, the gap between germline ends came to 18 bases. CDR3 length: 15 amino acids. The CDR3, as DNA: TGTGCCAGCAGTAAGACTAGTATTTTTCGGGATACGCAGTATTTT. This sequence encodes CASSKTSIFRDTQYF.

The chain is built from TRBV20-1 and TRBJ1-6; D remains unclear. V was pared by 1 base and J by 5 bases, with 12 bases between. Germline values: CDR1 DFQATT, CDR2 SNEGSKA (reference sequence). This CDR3 spans 15 amino acids. CDR3 amino acids: CSARGSGRNNSPLHF. The CDR3 DNA reads as TGCAGTGCTAGAGGGTCCGGGAGGAATAATTCACCCCTCCACTTT.

The CDR3 DNA follows: TGCGCCAGCAGCCAACTTGGTATTTTCCTGCTAGCGGGGGAGATCAATGAGCAGTTCTTC. Protein: CASSQLGIFLLAGEINEQFF. The rearrangement joins TRBV4-1 to TRBJ2-1, with 10 bases lining up with TRBD2. Unmatched junction bases numbered 19, after V lost 2 bases and J lost 6 bases. CDR1 is MGHRA and CDR2 is YSYEKL in the germline V gene. This CDR3 has 20 amino acids.

This CDR3 is CAISEVVTNNEQFF. The CDR3 bases are TGTGCCATCAGTGAGGTCGTTACAAACAATGAGCAGTTCTTC. The rearrangement uses TRBV10-3 and TRBJ2-1; D call uncertain. Trimming cost V 2 bases and J 5 bases, with 10 bases left between them. The CDR3 is 14 residues long. Germline assignment: CDR1 ENHRY and CDR2 SYGVKD.

V gene TRBV27 combines with J gene TRBJ2-2; TRBD1 matches at 12 bases. J gave up 5 bases and V 6 bases, and 13 bases lay outside the gene matches. This CDR3 contains 18 residues. The V gene's germline CDR1 is MNHEY and CDR2 SMNVEV (reference sequence). The DNA of the CDR3 is TGTGCCAGCAGACACCGGGACAGGGGGCTCACGGGGACCGGGGAGCTGTTTTTT. As protein: CASRHRDRGLTGTGELFF.

The chain couples TRBV25-1 to TRBJ1-2; D remains unclear. V was clipped by 3 bases and J by 5 bases, with 4 bases between them. The CDR3 covers 11 residues. Per germline, CDR1 MGHDK and CDR2 SYGVNS. CDR3 in amino acids: CASSDHYGYTF. CDR3 nucleotide sequence: TGTGCCAGCAGTGATCATTATGGCTACACCTTC.

The rearrangement uses TRBV28 and TRBJ1-4; no reliable D call. Deletions cut 7 bases from V and 2 bases from J, with 17 bases between. Germline CDR1 MDHEN, CDR2 SYDVKM. The CDR3 extends over 16 amino acids. DNA of the CDR3: TGTGCCAGCACTGGGGTCCCGGAAGAGACTAATGAAAAACTGTTTTTT. Translated: CASTGVPEETNEKLFF.

This clonotype was detected a few times. The rearrangement links TRBV7-6 to TRBJ2-3; TRBD2 matches at 7 bases. CDR1 and CDR2 (germline): SGHVS, FNYEAQ. V trimming: 5 bases; J trimming: 2 bases; junction bases outside the gene matches: 10. The CDR3 covers 16 residues. The CDR3: CASSPRGREVTDTQYF. The CDR3 nucleotides are TGTGCCAGCAGCCCCAGAGGGAGGGAGGTCACAGATACGCAGTATTTT.

The V call is TRBV14, the J call TRBJ2-5, with a possible D match to TRBD2 (5 bases). The CDR3 loop spans 13 amino acids. Trimming removed 4 bases from V and 9 bases from J, with 15 bases in between. The V gene's germline CDR1 is SGHDN and CDR2 FVKESK. DNA of the CDR3: TGTGCCAGCAGCCTACTCTGCTGGGAGTCCCAGTACTTC. This translates into CASSLLCWESQYF. Full variable domain (rest looked up from reference TRBV14 and TRBJ2-5): EAGVTQFPSHSVIEKGQTVTLRCDPISGHDNLYWYRRVMGKEIKFLLHFVKESKQDESGMPNNRFLAERTGGTYSTLKVQPAELEDSGVYFCASSLLCWESQYFGPGTRLLVL.